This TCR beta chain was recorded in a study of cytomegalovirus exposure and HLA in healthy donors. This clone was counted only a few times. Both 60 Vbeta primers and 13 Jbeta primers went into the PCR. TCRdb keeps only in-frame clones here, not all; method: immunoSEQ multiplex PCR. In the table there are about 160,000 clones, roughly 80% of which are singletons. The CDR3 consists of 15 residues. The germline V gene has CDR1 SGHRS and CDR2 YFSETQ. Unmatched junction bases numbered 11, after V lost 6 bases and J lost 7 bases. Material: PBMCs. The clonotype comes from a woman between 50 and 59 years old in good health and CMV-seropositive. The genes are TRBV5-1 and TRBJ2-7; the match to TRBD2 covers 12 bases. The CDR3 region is CASTPVTSGRSEQYF. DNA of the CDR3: TGCGCCAGCACCCCCGTTACTAGCGGGAGGAGTGAGCAGTACTTC.